This T cell receptor beta chain was retrieved from a study of T cell changes during pregnancy in multiple sclerosis. Method: immunoSEQ multiplex PCR; TCRdb's copy keeps in-frame clones and lacks some. The sample shows 70,000 or so clones, 91% of them seen only once. The germline V gene has CDR1 MGHRA and CDR2 YSYEKL. The CDR3 runs to 15 residues. Deletions cut 0 bases from V and 4 bases from J, with 12 bases between. The V gene is TRBV4-1, the J gene TRBJ1-2; D possibly corresponds to TRBD1 (6 bases). The sequence came from a female donor in good health, enrolled as a control in a pregnancy study. The sequencing used peripheral blood, collected in the third trimester of pregnancy. Here the CDR3 DNA reads TGCGCCAGCAGCCAAGATTTCCACAGGGCCTATGGCTACACCTTC. This translates into CASSQDFHRAYGYTF.